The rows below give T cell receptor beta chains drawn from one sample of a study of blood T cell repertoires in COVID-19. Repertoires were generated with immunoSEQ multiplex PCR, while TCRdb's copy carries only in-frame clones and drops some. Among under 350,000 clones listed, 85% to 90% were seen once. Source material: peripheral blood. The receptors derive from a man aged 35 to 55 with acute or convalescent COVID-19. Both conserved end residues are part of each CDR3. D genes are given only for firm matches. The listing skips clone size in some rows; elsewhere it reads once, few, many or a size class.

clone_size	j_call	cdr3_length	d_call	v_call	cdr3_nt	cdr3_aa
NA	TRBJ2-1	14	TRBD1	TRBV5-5	TGTGCCAGCAGCCTTACAGGGGCCTACAATGAGCAGTTCTTC	CASSLTGAYNEQFF
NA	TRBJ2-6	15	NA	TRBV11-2	TGTGCCAGCAGACTTACAGGGTCTCGGGCCAACGTCCTGACTTTC	CASRLTGSRANVLTF
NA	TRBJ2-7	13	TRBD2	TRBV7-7	TGTGCCAGCAGCTCCCGGGAGGGTGGGGAGCAGTACTTC	CASSSREGGEQYF
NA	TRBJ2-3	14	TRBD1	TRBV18	TGTGCCAGCTCGGGGACAGGGGGTGCAGATACGCAGTATTTT	CASSGTGGADTQYF
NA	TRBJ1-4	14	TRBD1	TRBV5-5	TGTGCCAGCAGCCCGGGACAGGGGGGTGAAAAACTGTTTTTT	CASSPGQGGEKLFF
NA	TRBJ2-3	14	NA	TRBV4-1	TGCGCCAGCAGCCAAAGGCAGGGGTCAGATACGCAGTATTTT	CASSQRQGSDTQYF
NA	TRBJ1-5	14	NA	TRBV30	TGTGCCTGGGGAACCGGGAACGTCAATCAGCCCCAGCATTTT	CAWGTGNVNQPQHF
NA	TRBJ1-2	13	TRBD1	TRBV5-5	TGTGCCAGCAGCATTGACAGGGAACGAGGCTACACCTTC	CASSIDRERGYTF
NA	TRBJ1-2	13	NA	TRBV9	TGTGCCAGCAGCGCAGGGGCAGACTATGGCTACACCTTC	CASSAGADYGYTF
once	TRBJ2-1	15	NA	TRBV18	TGTGCCAGCTCCCCTCTTCGCTCGGGGGTTGGTGAGCAGTTCTTC	CASSPLRSGVGEQFF
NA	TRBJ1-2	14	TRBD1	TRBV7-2	TGTGCCAGCAGCTCCAGGGACAGGGTGGGTGGCTACACCTTC	CASSSRDRVGGYTF
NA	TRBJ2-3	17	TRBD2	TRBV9	TGTGCCAGCACCTTAGGGCCCAGCGGGGGGTATACAGATACGCAGTATTTT	CASTLGPSGGYTDTQYF
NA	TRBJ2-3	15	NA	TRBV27	TGTGCCAGCACTTTCAGACAGGATGCGTACGAAGGGTGGTATTTT	CASTFRQDAYEGWYF
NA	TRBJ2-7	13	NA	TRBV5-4	TGTGCCAGCAGCAAGGGGTTGCCCTACGAGCAGTACTTC	CASSKGLPYEQYF
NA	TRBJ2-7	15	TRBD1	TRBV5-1	TGCGCCAGCAGCCATCAGGGGGCGATCAGCTACGAGCAGTACTTC	CASSHQGAISYEQYF
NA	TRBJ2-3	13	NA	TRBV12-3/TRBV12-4	TGTGCCAGCAGTTCGACTGTCACAGATACGCAGTATTTT	CASSSTVTDTQYF
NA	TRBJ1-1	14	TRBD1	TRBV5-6	TGTGCCAGCAGCCGCCCTACAGGGGACACTGAAGCTTTCTTT	CASSRPTGDTEAFF
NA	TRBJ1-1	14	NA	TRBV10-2	TGCGCCAGCAGTCATTCCAGGGTGAACACTGAAGCTTTCTTT	CASSHSRVNTEAFF
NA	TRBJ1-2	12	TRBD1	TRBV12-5	TGTGCTAGTGGAACAGGGGGGTTGGGCTACACCTTC	CASGTGGLGYTF
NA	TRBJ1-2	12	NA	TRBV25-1	TGTGCCACCGCCCAGGGGAAAGGGGACTACACCTTC	CATAQGKGDYTF
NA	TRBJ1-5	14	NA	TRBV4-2	TGTGCCAGCAGCCAAGGGGGGGGACTACAGCCCCAGCATTTT	CASSQGGGLQPQHF
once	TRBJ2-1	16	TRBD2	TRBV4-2	TGTGCCAGCAGCCTGAAACGACTAGCGGAGTACAATGAGCAGTTCTTC	CASSLKRLAEYNEQFF
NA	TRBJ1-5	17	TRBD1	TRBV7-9	TGTGCCAGCAGCCTCTCGACAGGGTCGAGGGGAAATCAGCCCCAGCATTTT	CASSLSTGSRGNQPQHF
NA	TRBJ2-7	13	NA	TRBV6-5	TGTGCCAGCAGTTACTCGAACAGTCCCGAGCAGTACTTC	CASSYSNSPEQYF
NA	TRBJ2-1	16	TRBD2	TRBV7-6	TGTGCCAGCAGCTTAAGCCGGGACTACATTAACAATGAGCAGTTCTTC	CASSLSRDYINNEQFF
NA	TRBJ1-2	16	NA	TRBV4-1	TGCGCCAGCAGCCAAACCCCGATGGACAGAAACTATGGCTACACCTTC	CASSQTPMDRNYGYTF
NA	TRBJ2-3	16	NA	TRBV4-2	TGTGCCAGCAGCCCCTCGGGGGTCGAATTTGTAGATACGCAGTATTTT	CASSPSGVEFVDTQYF
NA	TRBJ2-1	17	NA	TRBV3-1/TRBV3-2	TGTGCCAGCAGCCCGGACCCGGACAGCTCTTACTACAATGAGCAGTTCTTC	CASSPDPDSSYYNEQFF
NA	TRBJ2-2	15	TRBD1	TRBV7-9	TGTGCCAGCAGCTTAGACCGGCAGGGGGCCGGGGAGCTGTTTTTT	CASSLDRQGAGELFF
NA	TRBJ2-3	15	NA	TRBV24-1	TGTGCCACCAGTGATTTGAGCCAGGGTGACGATACGCAGTATTTT	CATSDLSQGDDTQYF
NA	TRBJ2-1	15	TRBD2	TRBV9	TGTGCCAGCAGCGCCACTAGCGTAGGAGGAAATGAGCAGTTCTTC	CASSATSVGGNEQFF
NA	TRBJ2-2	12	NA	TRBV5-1	TGCGCCAGCAGGGAGGACACCGGGGAGCTGTTTTTT	CASREDTGELFF
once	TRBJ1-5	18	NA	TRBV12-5	TGTGCTAGTGGTTTGGTAATTTGGGGGGACTGGAGCAATCAGCCCCAGCATTTT	CASGLVIWGDWSNQPQHF
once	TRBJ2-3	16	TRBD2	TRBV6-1	TGTGCCAGCAGTGAAGCCCCCGGACTAGGCCAGCATACGCAGTATTTT	CASSEAPGLGQHTQYF
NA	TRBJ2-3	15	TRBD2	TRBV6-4	TGTGCCAGCAGTGATGGTAGCGGGGGTTCGGATACGCAGTATTTT	CASSDGSGGSDTQYF
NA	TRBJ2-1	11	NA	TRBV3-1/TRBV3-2	TGTGCCAGCAGCCATTCTAGTGAGCAGTTCTTC	CASSHSSEQFF
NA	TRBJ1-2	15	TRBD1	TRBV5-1	TGCGCCAGCAGCTCTGGACAGGGAGGGCTCTATGGCTACACCTTC	CASSSGQGGLYGYTF
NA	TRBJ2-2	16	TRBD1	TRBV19	TGTGCCAGTAGTAGCTACCTGGGACAGGGCGCCGGGGAGCTGTTTTTT	CASSSYLGQGAGELFF
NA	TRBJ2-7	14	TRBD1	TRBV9	TGTGCCAGCAGCGCCACAGGGGGGTCCTACGAGCAGTACTTC	CASSATGGSYEQYF
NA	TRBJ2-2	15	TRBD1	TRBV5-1	TGCGCCAGCAGCGTTGACAGGGGGTGGACCGGGGAGCTGTTTTTT	CASSVDRGWTGELFF
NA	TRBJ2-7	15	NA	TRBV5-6	TGTGCCAGCAGCTTGGGCAGGGTCCCTTCCTACGAGCAGTACTTC	CASSLGRVPSYEQYF